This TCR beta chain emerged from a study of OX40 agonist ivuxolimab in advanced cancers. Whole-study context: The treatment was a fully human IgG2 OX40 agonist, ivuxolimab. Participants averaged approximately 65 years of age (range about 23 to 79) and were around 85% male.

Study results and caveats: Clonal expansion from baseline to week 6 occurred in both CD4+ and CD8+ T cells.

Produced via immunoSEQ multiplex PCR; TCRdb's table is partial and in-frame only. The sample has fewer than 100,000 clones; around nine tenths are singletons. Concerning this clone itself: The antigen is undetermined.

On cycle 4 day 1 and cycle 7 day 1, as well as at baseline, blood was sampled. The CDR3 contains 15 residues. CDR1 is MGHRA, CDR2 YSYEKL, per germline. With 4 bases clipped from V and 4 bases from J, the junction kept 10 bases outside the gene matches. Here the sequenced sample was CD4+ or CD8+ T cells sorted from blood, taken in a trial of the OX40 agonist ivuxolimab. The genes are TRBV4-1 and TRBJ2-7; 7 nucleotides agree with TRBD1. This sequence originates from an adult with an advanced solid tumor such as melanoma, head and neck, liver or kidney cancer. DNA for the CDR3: TGCGCCAGCAGCCCAGGGACAGACTCCCCGTACGAGCAGTACTTC. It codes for CASSPGTDSPYEQYF.